This record looks at one TCR beta chain sequence and its context. Sequencing used immunoSEQ multiplex PCR; TCRdb keeps in-frame clones, though not all of them. The sample has just over 60,000 clones, about 87% seen once. This entry comes from a study of technical replicates of blood from four donors. Germline V gives CDR1 MGHRA, CDR2 YSYEKL. V was shortened by 1 base and J by 1 base, with 10 bases between the two germline ends. This CDR3 is built from 15 residues. The source of this sequence is a human donor in good health. Some clones in this sample may be carry-over from other donors' samples. Sequencing input: PBMCs. The rearrangement links TRBV4-1 to TRBJ1-1, with a tentative D call TRBD1 (5 bases). This CDR3 is CASSQVVTGNTEAFF. The CDR3 coding sequence is TGCGCCAGCAGCCAAGTGGTTACAGGGAACACTGAAGCTTTCTTT.